These 24 T cell receptor beta chains were all obtained from the same sample, sequenced in a study of T cell repertoires in cytomegalovirus infection. TCRdb re-analysed the reads in MiXCR, keeping a single row per CDR3 protein. The data hold roughly 500,000 distinct CDR3 sequences, with roughly 43% observed a single time. For these receptors, no antigen is known. The sample here was cultured PBMCs, taken from culture after CMV antigen stimulation. All receptors derive from a human donor in good health (CMV status not recorded). Some clones in this sample may be carry-over from other donors' samples.

V gene TRBV19 combines with J gene TRBJ1-1; 7 nucleotides align to TRBD1. V lost 5 bases and J lost 4; bases outside the gene matches: 7. CDR3 size: 14 residues. Germline V CDR1 and CDR2: LNHDA, SQIVND (reference sequence). In nucleotides, the CDR3 is TGTGCCAGTAGTCTTGGGACAGCAGTCACTGAAGCTTTCTTT. It codes for CASSLGTAVTEAFF.

The V gene is TRBV7-8, the J gene TRBJ2-1; D remains unclear. CDR3 length: 14 amino acids. Germline-derived CDR1 and CDR2 are SGHVS and FQNEAQ. The ends were cut back, 3 bases at V and 2 bases at J, with 8 bases in the middle. The CDR3 reads CASSLRRTYNEQFF. The DNA of the CDR3 is TGTGCCAGCAGCTTGCGACGCACCTACAATGAGCAGTTCTTC. Drawing the rest from reference TRBV7-8 and TRBJ2-1, the complete variable domain is GAGVSQSPRYKVAKRGQDVALRCDPISGHVSLFWYQQALGQGPEFLTYFQNEAQLDKSGLPSDRFFAERPEGSVSTLKIQRTQQEDSAVYLCASSLRRTYNEQFFGPGTRLTVL.

This clonotype was picked up a small number of times. The genes are TRBV20-1 and TRBJ1-4; D remains ambiguous. V lost 6 bases, J lost 1 base, and 9 bases lay in between. Germline CDR1 DFQATT, CDR2 SNEGSKA (reference sequence). CDR3 size: 13 residues. In DNA form, the CDR3 reads TGCAGTGCAACCCCGGGAACTAATGAAAAACTGTTTTTT. Its translation: CSATPGTNEKLFF.

The table lists this clonotype with a few counts. The chain employs TRBV7-2 and TRBJ1-6; D is uncertain. Germline CDR1 SGHTA, CDR2 FQGNSA. V dropped 5 bases and J dropped 7 bases, with 12 bases sitting between them. This CDR3 has 14 residues. This CDR3 reads CASSVERVNSPLHF. Here the CDR3 DNA reads TGTGCCAGCAGCGTCGAGAGGGTGAATTCACCCCTCCACTTT.

In DNA form, the CDR3 reads TGTGCCAGCAGTTATGAAGACACTGCCATCGAGCAGTACTTC. Protein: CASSYEDTAIEQYF. V gene TRBV6-5 combines with J gene TRBJ2-7; D gene uncertain. The V gene lost 3 bases and the J gene lost 6 bases, with 15 bases spanning the gap. The germline CDR1 and CDR2 sequences are MNHEY and SVGAGI. This CDR3 region has 14 residues.

This clonotype was counted between two and nine times. J is TRBJ1-5 and V is TRBV11-3, with D possibly matching TRBD1 (6 bases). The CDR3 contains 18 residues. Trimming stripped 5 bases from V and 0 bases from J, with 20 bases between. Germline values: CDR1 SGHNT, CDR2 YENEEA. DNA for the CDR3: TGTGCCAGCAGCAAATCCCGGACAGACTTTTATAGCAATCAGCCCCAGCATTTT. This sequence encodes CASSKSRTDFYSNQPQHF.

This clonotype occurred once. This sequence joins TRBV7-6 and TRBJ2-1, with TRBD2 identical over 11 bases. Germline-derived CDR1 and CDR2 are SGHVS and FNYEAQ. The CDR3 is 13 amino acids. After removal of 3 bases from V and 8 bases from J, the junction contained 0 bases not matched to a gene. In nucleotides, the CDR3 is TGTGCCAGCAGCTTGACTAGCGGGGATGAGCAGTTCTTC. Protein sequence: CASSLTSGDEQFF.

The table lists this clonotype with many counts. V is TRBV7-2 and J is TRBJ2-5; 8 bases match TRBD2. This CDR3 comprises 14 residues. The germline CDR1 and CDR2 sequences are SGHTA and FQGNSA. Trimming at V came to 4 bases and at J to 1 base, leaving 2 bases not matched to a gene. DNA for the CDR3: TGTGCCAGCAGCTCGCTAGCGGGCCAAGAGACCCAGTACTTC. As protein: CASSSLAGQETQYF.

The chain has TRBV6-2 or TRBV6-3 and TRBJ2-1, with 9 bases that match TRBD2. The germline V gene has CDR1 MNHEY and CDR2 SVGEGT. This CDR3 is 15 amino acids long. V was clipped by 7 bases and J by 6 bases; unmatched bases: 10. The CDR3 spells CASIPSGRTLNEQFF. CDR3 in DNA: TGTGCCAGCATACCCAGCGGGAGGACCCTCAATGAGCAGTTCTTC.

The V call is TRBV7-6, the J call TRBJ2-2; 8 bases are a match to TRBD1. V lost 0 bases and J lost 0; bases outside the gene matches: 6. CDR1 SGHVS and CDR2 FNYEAQ come from the germline V gene. The CDR3 totals 18 residues. As DNA, the CDR3 is TGTGCCAGCAGCTTAGCGCACAGGGGGAGATCGAACACCGGGGAGCTGTTTTTT. Translation gives CASSLAHRGRSNTGELFF.

This clonotype came up a few times. The chain employs TRBV12-3 or TRBV12-4 and TRBJ2-6; no reliable D call. The CDR3 sequence is 17 residues long. The ends were cut back, 5 bases at V and 1 base at J, with 15 bases in the middle. This CDR3 is CASSPWTGPSGANVLTF. DNA of the CDR3: TGTGCCAGCAGTCCATGGACGGGTCCATCTGGGGCCAACGTCCTGACTTTC.

The V and J genes are TRBV7-8 and TRBJ1-1, with D tentatively TRBD1 (5 bases). The CDR3 has 12 residues. V was trimmed by 5 bases and J by 8 bases, leaving 12 bases between them. CDR1 and CDR2 from the germline V gene are SGHVS and FQNEAQ. The CDR3 nucleotides read TGTGCCAGCAGCCCCGAAGGGGAGGAAGCTTTCTTT. The encoded protein is CASSPEGEEAFF.

J is TRBJ1-1 and V is TRBV7-2; a weak D match, TRBD1 (6 bases). Germline V lookup: CDR1 SGHTA, CDR2 FQGNSA. The V end lost 5 bases, the J end lost 1 base, and 29 bases lay between the germline ends. The CDR3 consists of 20 residues. The chain's CDR3 is CASSQRAGAYTKTSNTEAFF. DNA for the CDR3: TGTGCCAGCAGCCAGCGGGCGGGGGCCTATACCAAAACCTCGAACACTGAAGCTTTCTTT. The full variable domain, with the rest looked up from reference TRBV7-2 and TRBJ1-1, is GAGVSQSPSNKVTEKGKDVELRCDPISGHTALYWYRQSLGQGLEFLIYFQGNSAPDKSGLPSDRFSAERTGGSVSTLTIQRTQQEDSAVYLCASSQRAGAYTKTSNTEAFFGQGTRLTVV.

The chain links TRBV7-6 to TRBJ1-1; unclear D gene. The CDR3 totals 13 residues. Germline V gene data show CDR1 as SGHVS and CDR2 as FNYEAQ. V lost 9 bases, J lost 0 bases, and 11 bases lay in between. CDR3 sequence (DNA): TGTGCCAGTTTTCTGGGCATGAACACTGAAGCTTTCTTT. Translation gives CASFLGMNTEAFF.

This clonotype was observed a few times. The chain is built from TRBV6-1 and TRBJ2-1, with TRBD2 matching over 10 bases. After removal of 6 bases from V and 8 bases from J, the junction contained 7 bases not matched to a gene. Germline V gene sequence: CDR1 MNHNS, CDR2 SASEGT. The CDR3 extends over 14 amino acids. The DNA of the CDR3 is TGTGCCAGCAGGGAGTCTAGCGGGAGTTATGAGCAGTTCTTC. Its translation: CASRESSGSYEQFF.

This clonotype is a singleton in its sample. One end of the junction is discordant with germline, which a read error may explain. The rearrangement joins TRBV12-3 or TRBV12-4 to TRBJ2-1, with D perhaps TRBD2 (6 bases). The CDR3 has 12 residues. CDR3 coding DNA: TGTGCCAGCAGTCCTGGGCGACTAGATAAAAACTTC. This gives the protein CASSPGRLDKNF.

This clonotype was found a few times. V is TRBV7-2 and J is TRBJ2-7; no firm D call. The CDR3 contains 12 residues. Germline CDR1 and CDR2: SGHTA and FQGNSA. V shed 1 base and J shed 6 bases, with 7 bases lying between them. CDR3 DNA sequence: TGTGCCAGCAGCTTAGGGTTTTCCGAGCAGTACTTC. This encodes CASSLGFSEQYF.

The chain employs TRBV12-5 and TRBJ1-5; 7 bases line up with TRBD1. The V gene end was trimmed by 6 bases and the J gene end by 7 bases; junction bases not matched to a gene: 6. Germline V gene lookup returns CDR1 LGHNT and CDR2 FRNRAP. The CDR3 extends over 13 amino acids. In nucleotides, the CDR3 is TGTGCTAGTGGGGTGGACAGGTTGCAGCCCCAGCATTTT. This gives the protein CASGVDRLQPQHF.

V and J are TRBV4-2 and TRBJ2-2; D perhaps matches TRBD2 (5 bases). The CDR3 is 16 residues long. V was clipped by 2 bases and J by 6 bases, with 16 bases between them. Germline V CDR1 and CDR2: LGHNA, YNFKEQ. CDR3 coding DNA: TGTGCCAGCAGCCAATTATCAGGACTGCGACCCGGGGAGCTGTTTTTT. This gives the protein CASSQLSGLRPGELFF.

This clonotype appeared a few times. The rearrangement uses TRBV7-2 and TRBJ2-7; D gene uncertain. V was clipped by 3 bases and J by 3 bases, with 6 bases between them. This CDR3 contains 12 residues. CDR1 is SGHTA, CDR2 FQGNSA, per germline. The CDR3 DNA sequence: TGTGCCAGCAGCTTGCAGCGCTACGAGCAGTACTTC. As protein: CASSLQRYEQYF.

With respect to this clonotype: A much larger clone is a single base away; this may be a read error. The chain is built from TRBV7-2 and TRBJ1-1, with unresolved D. The germline V gene has CDR1 SGHTA and CDR2 FQGNSA. This CDR3 has 13 residues. CDR3 residues: CASSLQPNTEALF. The CDR3 region has the DNA TGTGCCAGCAGCTTACAGCCGAACACTGAAGCTTTATTT.

This chain connects TRBV7-6 to TRBJ1-4, with D perhaps matching TRBD1 (6 bases). V gave up 4 bases and J gave up 3 bases, with 12 bases separating them. CDR1 and CDR2 (germline): SGHVS, FNYEAQ. The CDR3 is 15 residues long. Here the CDR3 reads CASSSAGVPNEKLFF. In DNA, the CDR3 is TGTGCCAGCAGCTCGGCAGGGGTTCCTAATGAAAAACTGTTTTTT.

This sequence joins TRBV6-1 and TRBJ2-3; possibly TRBD2 for D (5 bases). This CDR3 contains 14 residues. Germline lookup yields CDR1 MNHNS and CDR2 SASEGT. The V and J ends lost 6 bases and 7 bases respectively, with 17 bases between them. CDR3 sequence: CASSAQEVSNTQYF. The CDR3 bases are TGTGCCAGCAGCGCCCAGGAGGTGTCGAATACGCAGTATTTT.

This chain links TRBV10-3 with TRBJ1-5; 12 bases fit TRBD1. V was clipped by 8 bases and J by 1 base; unmatched bases: 3. The CDR3 consists of 15 residues. Per germline, CDR1 ENHRY and CDR2 SYGVKD. In DNA form, the CDR3 reads TGTGCCATCGGGACAGGGGGCATGAGCAATCAGCCCCAGCATTTT. Translated, it gives CAIGTGGMSNQPQHF.